A selection of T cell receptor beta chains follows, all from one sample in a study of CD8 T cells in Susac syndrome. TCRdb analysed the immunoSEQ multiplex PCR reads with MiXCR anew, one entry per CDR3 protein. Among 140,000 to 150,000 distinct CDR3 sequences listed, roughly 94% were seen once. Sample: CD4+ T cells from PBMCs. These receptors were taken from a human donor in good health. CDR3s include the opening cysteine and the closing phenylalanine or tryptophan. The D gene is left open where the match is weak. Size is omitted from some rows. Given values are once, few, many or a class for expanded clones.

- TRBJ2-3 TRBV20-1 - TGCAGTGCTCCCGTTAGCACAGATACGCAGTATTTT CSAPVSTDTQYF
- TRBJ1-3 TRBV5-4 - TGTGCCAGCAGCCTGGGTTCCCACGGAAACACCATATATTTT CASSLGSHGNTIYF
once TRBJ1-1 TRBV7-9 - TGTGCCAGCAGCTTAAATCAGGCCGAATCCACTGAAGCTTTCTTT CASSLNQAESTEAFF
- TRBJ2-2 TRBV9 TRBD1 TGTGCCAGCAGCGGACGACAGGGGGTTGTATCCGGGGAGCTGTTTTTT CASSGRQGVVSGELFF
- TRBJ2-1 TRBV4-2 TRBD2 TGTGCCAGCAGCGCACTAGCGGGAGAGTACAATGAGCAGTTCTTC CASSALAGEYNEQFF
- TRBJ1-2 TRBV29-1 TRBD1 TGCAGCGTTGGGGGGTATGGGGACAGGGGGGAAAGTGGCTACACCTTC CSVGGYGDRGESGYTF
- TRBJ2-6 TRBV27 - TGTGCCAGCAGTTTAGAAGGGAACTCTGGGGCCAACGTCCTGACTTTC CASSLEGNSGANVLTF
- TRBJ2-7 TRBV20-1 - TGCAGTGCTAGAGATCCGTGGGAGGGGGACGAGCAGTACTTC CSARDPWEGDEQYF
- TRBJ1-1 TRBV5-4 - TGTGCCAGCAGCCCCCCGGGGGGGTTCACTGAAGCTTTCTTT CASSPPGGFTEAFF
- TRBJ1-2 TRBV29-1 - TGCAGCGTAGGGGATCAAGGTCCCAATGGCTACACCTTC CSVGDQGPNGYTF
- TRBJ2-1 TRBV5-6 TRBD2 TGTGCCAGCAGCTTGGCGGCGGGAGGAACCTACAATGAGCAGTTCTTC CASSLAAGGTYNEQFF
- TRBJ2-5 TRBV19 - TGTGCCAGTAGGGAGGCTGGAAAGACCCAGTACTTC CASREAGKTQYF
- TRBJ2-1 TRBV4-1 - TGCGCCAGCAGCCAAGACAGGGATATAGGTGAGCAGTTCTTC CASSQDRDIGEQFF
- TRBJ2-1 TRBV7-9 - TGTGCCAGCAGCTTAGCGGGAGGCGCGTCAATGGCTGAGCAGTTCTTC CASSLAGGASMAEQFF
- TRBJ1-1 TRBV19 - TGTGCCAGTAGTAAAAGACGGGGGGGCACTGAAGCTTTCTTT CASSKRRGGTEAFF
- TRBJ1-1 TRBV3-1 - TGTGCCAGCAGCCAACCAGGGTCGGGGGAGGACACTGAAGCTTTCTTT CASSQPGSGEDTEAFF
- TRBJ1-1 TRBV24-1 - TGTGCCACCAGTGATTTGCAGGGGACTGAAGCTTTCTTT CATSDLQGTEAFF
- TRBJ2-7 TRBV18 - TGTGCCAGCTCACCATACCCATGGGCCTACGAGCAGTACTTC CASSPYPWAYEQYF
- TRBJ2-6 TRBV7-9 - TGTGCCAGCAGCTTAGGTCTCAGGGCTGGGGCCAACGTCCTGACTTTC CASSLGLRAGANVLTF
once TRBJ2-2 TRBV9 TRBD1 TGTGCCACCTCGGCTCGGGACAGGTTAAACACCGGGGAGCTGTTTTTT CATSARDRLNTGELFF
- TRBJ2-1 TRBV6-4 TRBD2 TGTGCCAGCAGTGACGAGGCGGGAGGGTACAATGAGCAGTTCTTC CASSDEAGGYNEQFF
- TRBJ2-2 TRBV19 TRBD2 TGTGCCAGTACCCGAGGACTAGCGGGGATCACCGGGGAGCTGTTTTTT CASTRGLAGITGELFF
once TRBJ1-2 TRBV7-9 - TGTGCCAGCAGTCCTGGGGCACCGGGAGACTACACCTTC CASSPGAPGDYTF
- TRBJ2-1 TRBV9 - TGTGCCAGCAGCCCAACTACCTCCGGGCAGTTCTTC CASSPTTSGQFF
- TRBJ2-1 TRBV18 - TGTGCCAGCTCACCATATAACAATGAGCAGTTCTTC CASSPYNNEQFF
- TRBJ2-5 TRBV28 - TGTGCCAGCAGTTCCCGATCGATAGAGACCCAGTACTTC CASSSRSIETQYF